The 20 T cell receptor beta chains presented below share a single source sample, sequenced in a study of blood T cell repertoires in COVID-19. The repertoire was sequenced with immunoSEQ multiplex PCR; TCRdb's copy has only in-frame clones and lacks some. Of 30,000 to 50,000 clones listed, 79% are singletons. The sequencing input was peripheral blood. The source is a man between 65 and 80 years old with acute or convalescent COVID-19.

The chain combines TRBV27 with TRBJ2-2; a possible D gene is TRBD1 (7 bases). Per the germline V gene, CDR1 is MNHEY and CDR2 is SMNVEV (reference sequence). This CDR3 spans 18 amino acids. V was cut by 5 bases and J by 0 bases, with 19 bases left in between. The CDR3 reads CASSLEGQIYANTGELFF. The CDR3 nucleotides read TGTGCCAGCAGTCTGGAGGGACAGATATACGCGAACACCGGGGAGCTGTTTTTT.

The chain has TRBV4-2 and TRBJ2-7, with 12 bases identical to TRBD2. The V segment lost 2 bases and the J segment 0 bases; nucleotides outside the gene matches: 2. The CDR3 sequence is 16 residues long. CDR1 is LGHNA, CDR2 YNFKEQ, per germline. The CDR3 loop reads CASSQPLAGGSYEQYF. DNA of the CDR3: TGTGCCAGCAGCCAACCACTAGCGGGAGGCTCCTACGAGCAGTACTTC.

Here the CDR3 DNA reads TGTGCCAGCAGCCCTCGAAGGACAGGGGTGGACACAGATACGCAGTATTTT. Amino acid sequence: CASSPRRTGVDTDTQYF. This chain uses TRBV7-9 with TRBJ2-3; 9 bases are shared with TRBD1. V shed 5 bases, J shed 2 bases, and the junction held 11 bases outside the gene matches. Looked up from germline, CDR1 is SEHNR and CDR2 is FQNEAQ (reference sequence). This CDR3 contains 17 residues.

The chain is built from TRBV2 and TRBJ2-1; weak D call: TRBD2 (5 bases). The CDR3 extends over 13 amino acids. Trimming took off 7 bases at V and 9 bases at J, with 16 bases between the two ends. Germline V CDR1 and CDR2: SNHLY, FYNNEI. The CDR3 DNA reads as TGTGCCAGCACCGAGGGCGCTTTTACTGAGCAGTTCTTC. Amino acids: CASTEGAFTEQFF.

This clone appeared a single time. The V gene is TRBV4-2, the J gene TRBJ2-1; a weak D match, TRBD2 (7 bases). V lost 7 bases and J 5 bases, leaving 18 bases between the germline ends. Per germline, CDR1 LGHNA and CDR2 YNFKEQ. The CDR3 has 15 amino acids. The CDR3 region is CASTTGSGEHNEQFF. The CDR3 nucleotides read TGTGCCAGCACCACAGGGAGCGGGGAACACAATGAGCAGTTCTTC.

The V and J genes are TRBV2 and TRBJ2-2; D remains unclear. The CDR3 runs to 15 residues. Germline lookup yields CDR1 SNHLY and CDR2 FYNNEI. V was clipped by 3 bases and J by 1 base, with 9 bases between them. The CDR3 protein is CASSDALQNTGELFF. Here the CDR3 DNA reads TGTGCCAGCAGTGACGCCTTACAGAACACCGGGGAGCTGTTTTTT.

This clone was seen a few times. The V gene is TRBV11-3, the J gene TRBJ2-2; TRBD1 aligns across 12 bases. The germline gives CDR1 SGHNT, CDR2 YENEEA. This CDR3 region has 19 residues. V was pared by 5 bases and J by 0 bases, with 10 bases of the junction left unmatched. CDR3 in DNA: TGTGCCAGCAGCCCAGGGGGGACAGGGGGCGGGCCGAACACCGGGGAGCTGTTTTTT. Translation: CASSPGGTGGGPNTGELFF.

The chain employs TRBV27 and TRBJ2-2, with TRBD1 identical over 12 bases. Germline CDR1 and CDR2: MNHEY and SMNVEV (reference sequence). This CDR3 has 15 residues. V shed 7 bases, J shed 7 bases, and the junction held 7 bases outside the gene matches. CDR3 loop: CASKLGQGALGELFF. Here the CDR3 DNA reads TGTGCCAGCAAACTGGGACAGGGGGCTCTCGGGGAGCTGTTTTTT.

This chain connects TRBV28 to TRBJ1-5, with D uncertain. CDR1 and CDR2 (germline): MDHEN, SYDVKM. The CDR3 loop spans 15 amino acids. Trimming left V 1 base short and J 6 bases short, with 13 bases between. The CDR3 region is CASSLFWVRGQPQHF. The CDR3 nucleotides are TGTGCCAGCAGTTTATTTTGGGTTCGGGGTCAGCCCCAGCATTTT. Combining the CDR3 with reference TRBV28 and TRBJ1-5 gives the whole variable domain DVKVTQSSRYLVKRTGEKVFLECVQDMDHENMFWYRQDPGLGLRLIYFSYDVKMKEKGDIPEGYSVSREKKERFSLILESASTNQTSMYLCASSLFWVRGQPQHFGDGTRLSIL.

The chain links TRBV5-4 to TRBJ2-5, with TRBD2 as a possible D gene (5 bases). The CDR3 is 14 amino acids. Trimming cost V 2 bases and J 5 bases, with 13 bases left between them. Germline V gene data show CDR1 as SGHNT and CDR2 as YYREEE (reference sequence). The CDR3 spells CASSFWGAGETQYF. In DNA, the CDR3 is TGTGCCAGCAGCTTTTGGGGAGCTGGGGAGACCCAGTACTTC.

The gene calls are TRBV27 and TRBJ1-3; possible D gene TRBD1, 5 bases. This CDR3 contains 13 residues. Trimming cost V 10 bases and J 3 bases, with 13 bases left between them. Germline CDR1 reads MNHEY; CDR2 reads SMNVEV (reference sequence). CDR3 sequence reads: CANRGVLGNTIYF. The CDR3 DNA follows: TGTGCCAACAGAGGGGTTCTTGGAAACACCATATATTTT.

This clone was found a few times. This chain joins TRBV30 and TRBJ2-5; 9 bases align to TRBD1. The V and J ends lost 2 bases and 2 bases, in that order; junction bases with no gene match: 18. The germline gives CDR1 GTSNPN, CDR2 SVGIG (reference sequence). There are 19 residues in the CDR3. The CDR3 spells CAWSPDRGKVEGLQETQYF. CDR3 in DNA: TGTGCCTGGAGTCCGGACAGGGGAAAGGTAGAAGGATTGCAAGAGACCCAGTACTTC.

The chain is built from TRBV5-1 and TRBJ2-5; 8 bases are a match to TRBD2. Germline assignment: CDR1 SGHRS and CDR2 YFSETQ. The CDR3 extends over 15 amino acids. The ends lost 2 bases at V and 2 bases at J; junction bases unmatched: 5. In DNA, the CDR3 is TGCGCCAGCAGCTTAACTACTAGCGGTCAAGAGACCCAGTACTTC. It translates to CASSLTTSGQETQYF.

This sequence joins TRBV28 and TRBJ1-1; D is undetermined. Per the germline V gene, CDR1 is MDHEN and CDR2 is SYDVKM. This CDR3 comprises 14 residues. Trimming shortened V by 8 bases and J by 1 base, and 14 bases separated the two germline ends. The CDR3 sequence: CASPRPYGNTEAFF. In DNA form, the CDR3 reads TGTGCCAGCCCGCGGCCGTATGGGAACACTGAAGCTTTCTTT. The variable domain in full, completed from reference TRBV28 and TRBJ1-1, reads DVKVTQSSRYLVKRTGEKVFLECVQDMDHENMFWYRQDPGLGLRLIYFSYDVKMKEKGDIPEGYSVSREKKERFSLILESASTNQTSMYLCASPRPYGNTEAFFGQGTRLTVV.

The J gene is TRBJ1-1, the V gene TRBV2; TRBD1 matches at 9 bases. The V gene end was trimmed by 1 base and the J gene end by 6 bases; junction bases not matched to a gene: 9. Germline V gene lookup returns CDR1 SNHLY and CDR2 FYNNEI. The CDR3 spans 16 residues. The CDR3 DNA sequence: TGTGCCAGCAGTGAAGAAGCGCGGGGACAGGGTGCTGAAGCTTTCTTT. It specifies CASSEEARGQGAEAFF.

The chain combines TRBV7-2 with TRBJ1-5, with D maybe TRBD1 (5 bases). CDR1 SGHTA and CDR2 FQGNSA come from the germline V gene. V was clipped by 5 bases and J by 2 bases, with 13 bases between them. This CDR3 is built from 15 residues. CDR3 residues: CASSPTVGGNQPQHF. In DNA form, the CDR3 reads TGTGCCAGCAGCCCCACGGTAGGGGGCAATCAGCCCCAGCATTTT.

The rearrangement links TRBV4-2 to TRBJ2-3; unclear D gene. This CDR3 has 14 amino acids. Deletions cut 0 bases from V and 1 base from J, with 5 bases between. CDR1 is LGHNA, CDR2 YNFKEQ, per germline. The CDR3: CASSQDRGTDTQYF. DNA of the CDR3: TGTGCCAGCAGCCAAGATCGGGGCACAGATACGCAGTATTTT.

DNA of the CDR3: TGTGCCAGCAGCTTGGGACAGGGGGTCCCAGATACGCAGTATTTT. Translation: CASSLGQGVPDTQYF. The chain joins TRBV7-9 to TRBJ2-3, with TRBD1 matching 11 bases. With 3 bases clipped from V and 4 bases from J, the junction kept 3 bases outside the gene matches. The CDR3 is 15 amino acids. Germline V gene sequence: CDR1 SEHNR, CDR2 FQNEAQ (reference sequence).

The chain couples TRBV5-1 to TRBJ2-5; the match to TRBD1 covers 8 bases. The CDR3 totals 13 residues. The germline V gene encodes CDR1 SGHRS and CDR2 YFSETQ. The V and J ends lost 4 bases and 7 bases, in that order; junction bases with no gene match: 6. As DNA, the CDR3 is TGCGCCAGCAGCCCGGACAGGGTGGTGACCCAGTACTTC. Translation: CASSPDRVVTQYF.

This chain connects TRBV7-9 to TRBJ2-7; unclear D gene. The germline gives CDR1 SEHNR, CDR2 FQNEAQ (reference sequence). V was clipped by 4 bases and J by 1 base, with 8 bases between them. The CDR3 loop spans 13 amino acids. For the CDR3, the DNA is TGTGCCAGCAGCTCTCCCACTTCCTACGAGCAGTACTTC. Translating it yields CASSSPTSYEQYF.